The TCR beta chain described here comes from a study of metastatic and nonmetastatic thyroid tumors (TCRdb year 2020). With regard to the full study: Repertoires from peripheral blood and from tumor or nodule tissue samples of malignant and benign thyroid patients were compared.

None of the patients had been given any treatment before thyroid surgery. The study retrospectively analysed patient clinical samples collected from about 2012 to 2019 using T-cell receptor beta sequencing. Overall results and qualifications from the work: In both blood and tumor samples, malignant tumors were reported to have significantly higher TCR beta diversity than benign nodules.

Libraries were constructed by PCR. TCRdb shows the sequencer as Illumina HiSeq 4000. The TCR beta-chain CDR3 region of each patient was profiled by high-throughput sequencing. The source study handled its data this way. A classifier to discriminate distant-metastatic papillary thyroid cancer patients was built from CDR3 differences across clinicopathological groups. To measure repertoire diversity the researchers used the Shannon index, while the Morisita-Horn index served to gauge how similar the tumor and blood repertoires were. Clones were called with MiXCR by TCRdb after fastp trimmed the public reads at Q25, and only in-frame beta chains were retained. The V and J calls were not made by the authors but by TCRdb's processing. The sample table lists over 30,000 clones, over 15% of them with a count of one. The ten largest clones capture 9.5% to 15% of the sample. This clone was counted at least ten times. The clone's antigen remains unknown. This may arise from a read error, as a much more abundant clone is one base away.

The sequenced material came from blood. The receptor comes from a male donor with papillary thyroid cancer or a benign thyroid nodule (not recorded which). Some clones in this sample may be carry-over from other donors' samples.

The CDR3 region has the sequence CASSMSQNEQYF. The nucleotide sequence reads as follows: TGTGCCAGCAGTATGTCTCAAAACGAGCAGTACTTC. The rearranged segments are TRBV12-3 or TRBV12-4 and TRBJ2-7, with no D gene named confidently. Trimming removed 5 bases from V and 5 bases from J, leaving 10 bases between the germline ends. The CDR3 runs 12 residues from the cysteine to the phenylalanine. The sequence is cut down to CDR3 DNA, 36 bases in frame from base 1.